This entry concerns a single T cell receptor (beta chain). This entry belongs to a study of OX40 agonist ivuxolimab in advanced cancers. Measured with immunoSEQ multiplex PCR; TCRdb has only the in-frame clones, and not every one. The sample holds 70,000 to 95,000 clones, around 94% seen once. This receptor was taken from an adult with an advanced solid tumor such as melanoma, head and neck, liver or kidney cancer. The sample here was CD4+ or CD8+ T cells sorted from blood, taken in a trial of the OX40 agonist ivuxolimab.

The DNA for the CDR3 is TGTGCCAGTAAATTGGGAAACAATGAGCAGTTCTTC. Residues: CASKLGNNEQFF. V gene TRBV19 combines with J gene TRBJ2-1, with unresolved D. The CDR3 consists of 12 residues. Between the trimmed V and J ends, which lost 7 bases and 5 bases, there was a span of 9 bases. Germline loops: CDR1 LNHDA, CDR2 SQIVND (reference sequence).